The text below deals with one TCR beta chain. The CDR3 has 15 residues. Germline V CDR1 and CDR2: SGHVS, FQNEAQ. Trimming cost V 1 base and J 6 bases; bases outside gene matches: 6. Authors' processing steps: Quantification of nucleated cells was approximated via reference gene primer amplification. Only in-frame clones appear in the TCRdb table, and some are missing; sequencing was by immunoSEQ multiplex PCR. V, J and clone size are those of that table, while D and trimming were read from the DNA. The sample contains about 170,000 clones, just under 85% of which appear only once. The data were obtained in a study of blood T cell repertoires in COVID-19. On the study more broadly: Acute-phase and convalescent COVID-19 samples originated in the United States, Italy and Spain. T cells, B-cell-depleted T cells, or PBMCs supplied cDNA or gDNA.

The source is an elderly woman with acute or convalescent COVID-19. Sequencing was done on a sample of peripheral blood. V usage is TRBV7-8 and J usage is TRBJ2-5; 9 bases are a match to TRBD1. The CDR3: CASSLGLGQGKTQYF. Written as DNA, the CDR3 is TGTGCCAGCAGCTTAGGGCTAGGACAGGGGAAGACCCAGTACTTC. The full variable domain, with the rest looked up from reference TRBV7-8 and TRBJ2-5, is GAGVSQSPRYKVAKRGQDVALRCDPISGHVSLFWYQQALGQGPEFLTYFQNEAQLDKSGLPSDRFFAERPEGSVSTLKIQRTQQEDSAVYLCASSLGLGQGKTQYFGPGTRLLVL.